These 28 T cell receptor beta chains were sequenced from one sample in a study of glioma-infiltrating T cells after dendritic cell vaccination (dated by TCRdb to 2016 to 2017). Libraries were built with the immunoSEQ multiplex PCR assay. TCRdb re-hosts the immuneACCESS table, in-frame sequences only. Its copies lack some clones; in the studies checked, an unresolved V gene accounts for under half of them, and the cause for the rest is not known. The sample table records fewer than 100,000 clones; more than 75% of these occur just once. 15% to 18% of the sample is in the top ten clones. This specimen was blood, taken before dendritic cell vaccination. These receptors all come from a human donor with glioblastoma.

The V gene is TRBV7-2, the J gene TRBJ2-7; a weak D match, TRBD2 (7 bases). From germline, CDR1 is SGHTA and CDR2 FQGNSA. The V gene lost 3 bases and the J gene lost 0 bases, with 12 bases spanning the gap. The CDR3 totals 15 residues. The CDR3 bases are TGTGCCAGCAGCTTCGGCGGGGGCCTCTCCTACGAGCAGTACTTC. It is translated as CASSFGGGLSYEQYF.

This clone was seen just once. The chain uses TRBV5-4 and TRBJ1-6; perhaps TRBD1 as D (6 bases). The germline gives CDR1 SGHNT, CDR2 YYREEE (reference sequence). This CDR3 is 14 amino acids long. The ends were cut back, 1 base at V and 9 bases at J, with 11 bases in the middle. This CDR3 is CASSLSRGSSPLHF. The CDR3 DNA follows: TGTGCCAGCAGCTTGTCGAGGGGGAGTTCACCCCTCCACTTT.

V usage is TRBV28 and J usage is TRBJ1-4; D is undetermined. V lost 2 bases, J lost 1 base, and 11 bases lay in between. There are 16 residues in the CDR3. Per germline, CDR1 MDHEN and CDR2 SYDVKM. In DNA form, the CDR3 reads TGTGCCAGCAGTTTAGCCGGACTGGAAACTAATGAAAAACTGTTTTTT. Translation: CASSLAGLETNEKLFF.

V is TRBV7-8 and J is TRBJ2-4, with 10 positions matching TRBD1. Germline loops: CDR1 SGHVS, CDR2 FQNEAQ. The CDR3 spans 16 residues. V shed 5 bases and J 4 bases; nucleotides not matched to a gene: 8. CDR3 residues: CASSGAGTGAKNIQYF. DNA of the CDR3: TGTGCCAGCAGCGGAGCCGGGACAGGGGCTAAAAACATTCAGTACTTC.

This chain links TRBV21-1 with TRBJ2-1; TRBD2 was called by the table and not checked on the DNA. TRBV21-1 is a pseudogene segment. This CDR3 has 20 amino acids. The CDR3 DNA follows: TGTGCCAGCAGCAAGGAGACCGGGACTAGCGGGGCAGGAGGCCGTCATGAGCAGTTCTTC. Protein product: CASSKETGTSGAGGRHEQFF.

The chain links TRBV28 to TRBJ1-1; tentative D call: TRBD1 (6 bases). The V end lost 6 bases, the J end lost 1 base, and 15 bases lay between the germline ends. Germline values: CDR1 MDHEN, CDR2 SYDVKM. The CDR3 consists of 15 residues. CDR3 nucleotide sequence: TGTGCCAGCAGCGGAGACGACAGGAGGAACACTGAAGCTTTCTTT. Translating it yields CASSGDDRRNTEAFF. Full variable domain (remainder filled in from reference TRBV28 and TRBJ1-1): DVKVTQSSRYLVKRTGEKVFLECVQDMDHENMFWYRQDPGLGLRLIYFSYDVKMKEKGDIPEGYSVSREKKERFSLILESASTNQTSMYLCASSGDDRRNTEAFFGQGTRLTVV.

The CDR3 region has the DNA TGTGCCAGTACCGCAGGGGAGGGTGTTTGGGGAGAGACCCAGTACTTC. This translates into CASTAGEGVWGETQYF. The chain joins TRBV19 to TRBJ2-5; a possible D gene is TRBD2 (7 bases). Trimming removed 7 bases at V and 4 bases at J, with 22 bases between. The germline V gene has CDR1 LNHDA and CDR2 SQIVND (reference sequence). The CDR3 covers 16 residues. The whole variable domain, filled in from reference TRBV19 and TRBJ2-5, reads DGGITQSPKYLFRKEGQNVTLSCEQNLNHDAMYWYRQDPGQGLRLIYYSQIVNDFQKGDIAEGYSVSREKKESFPLTVTSAQKNPTAFYLCASTAGEGVWGETQYFGPGTRLLVL.

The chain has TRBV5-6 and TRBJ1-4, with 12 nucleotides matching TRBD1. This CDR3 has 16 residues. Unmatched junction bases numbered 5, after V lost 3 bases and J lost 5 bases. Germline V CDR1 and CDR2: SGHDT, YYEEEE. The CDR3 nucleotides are TGTGCCAGCAGCTGGGGGACAGGGGGCAAAAATGAAAAACTGTTTTTT. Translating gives CASSWGTGGKNEKLFF.

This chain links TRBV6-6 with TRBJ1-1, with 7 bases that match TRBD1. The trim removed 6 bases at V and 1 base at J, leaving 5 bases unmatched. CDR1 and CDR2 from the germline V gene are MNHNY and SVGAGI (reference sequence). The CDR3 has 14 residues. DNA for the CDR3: TGTGCCAGCAGCCCCCGGACAGGGAACACTGAAGCTTTCTTT. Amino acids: CASSPRTGNTEAFF.

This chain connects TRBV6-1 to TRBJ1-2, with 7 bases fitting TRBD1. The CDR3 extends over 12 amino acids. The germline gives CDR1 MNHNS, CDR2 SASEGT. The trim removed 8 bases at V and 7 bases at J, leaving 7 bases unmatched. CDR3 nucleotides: TGTGCCAGCGGAGAGGGGGCGGGTGGCTACACCTTC. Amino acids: CASGEGAGGYTF.

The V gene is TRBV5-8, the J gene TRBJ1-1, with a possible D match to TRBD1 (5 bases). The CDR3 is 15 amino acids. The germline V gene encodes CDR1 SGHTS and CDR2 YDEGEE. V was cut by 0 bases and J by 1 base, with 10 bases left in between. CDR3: CASSLGQPKNTEAFF. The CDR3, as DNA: TGTGCCAGCAGCTTGGGACAGCCCAAGAACACTGAAGCTTTCTTT.

CDR3 DNA: TGTGCCAGCAGTTACTCGAACGGGTTCTCCTACGAGCAGTACTTC. Protein sequence: CASSYSNGFSYEQYF. The V gene is TRBV6-5, the J gene TRBJ2-7, with D unclear. Per the germline V gene, CDR1 is MNHEY and CDR2 is SVGAGI. The CDR3 is 15 residues long. V was trimmed by 0 bases and J by 0 bases, leaving 9 bases between them.

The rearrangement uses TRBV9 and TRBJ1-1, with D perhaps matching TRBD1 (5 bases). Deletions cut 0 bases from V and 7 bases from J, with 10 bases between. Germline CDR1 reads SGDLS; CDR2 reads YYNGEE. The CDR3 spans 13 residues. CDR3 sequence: CASSVGQGGEAFF. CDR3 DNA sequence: TGTGCCAGCAGCGTAGGTCAGGGAGGTGAAGCTTTCTTT.

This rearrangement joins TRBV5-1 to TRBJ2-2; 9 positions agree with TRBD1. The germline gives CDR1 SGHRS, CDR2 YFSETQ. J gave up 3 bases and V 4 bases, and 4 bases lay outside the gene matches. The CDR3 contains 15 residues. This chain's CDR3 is CASSPRTGDTGELFF. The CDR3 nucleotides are TGCGCCAGCAGCCCCCGGACAGGGGACACCGGGGAGCTGTTTTTT.

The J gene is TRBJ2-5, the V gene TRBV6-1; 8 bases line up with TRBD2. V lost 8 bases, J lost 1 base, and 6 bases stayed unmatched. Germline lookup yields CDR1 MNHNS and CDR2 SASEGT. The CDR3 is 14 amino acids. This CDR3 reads CASGRGDGQETQYF. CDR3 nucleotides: TGTGCCAGCGGGCGGGGGGACGGCCAAGAGACCCAGTACTTC.

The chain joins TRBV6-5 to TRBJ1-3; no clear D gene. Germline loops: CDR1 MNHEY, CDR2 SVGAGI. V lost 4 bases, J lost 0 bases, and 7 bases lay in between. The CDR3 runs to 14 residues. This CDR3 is CASSFDSSGNTIYF. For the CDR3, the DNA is TGTGCCAGCAGTTTTGACTCCTCTGGAAACACCATATATTTT.

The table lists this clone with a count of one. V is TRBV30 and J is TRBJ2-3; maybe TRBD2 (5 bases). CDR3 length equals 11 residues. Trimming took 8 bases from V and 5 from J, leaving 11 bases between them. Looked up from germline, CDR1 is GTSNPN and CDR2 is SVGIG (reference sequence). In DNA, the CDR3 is TGTGCCGCGAGGGCGGTAGATACGCAGTATTTT. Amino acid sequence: CAARAVDTQYF.

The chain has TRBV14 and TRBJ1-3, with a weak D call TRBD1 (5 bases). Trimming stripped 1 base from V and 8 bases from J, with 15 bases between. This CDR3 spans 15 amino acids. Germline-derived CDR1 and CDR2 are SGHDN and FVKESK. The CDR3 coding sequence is TGTGCCAGCAGCCAAGTAGGGGAAGTCCTGGACACCATATATTTT. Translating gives CASSQVGEVLDTIYF.

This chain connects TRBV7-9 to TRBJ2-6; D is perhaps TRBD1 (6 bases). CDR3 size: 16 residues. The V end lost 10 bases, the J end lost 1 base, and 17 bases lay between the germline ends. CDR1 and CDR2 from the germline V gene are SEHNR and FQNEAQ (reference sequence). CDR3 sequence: CATQGHISSGANVLTF. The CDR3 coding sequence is TGTGCCACCCAGGGGCATATATCGTCTGGGGCCAACGTCCTGACTTTC.

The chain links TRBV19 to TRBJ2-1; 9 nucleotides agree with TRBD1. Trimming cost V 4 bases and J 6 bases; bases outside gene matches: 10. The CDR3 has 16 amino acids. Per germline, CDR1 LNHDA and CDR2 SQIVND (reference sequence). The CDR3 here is CASSTGRGQGVNEQFF. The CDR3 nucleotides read TGTGCCAGTAGTACAGGGCGGGGACAGGGTGTCAATGAGCAGTTCTTC.

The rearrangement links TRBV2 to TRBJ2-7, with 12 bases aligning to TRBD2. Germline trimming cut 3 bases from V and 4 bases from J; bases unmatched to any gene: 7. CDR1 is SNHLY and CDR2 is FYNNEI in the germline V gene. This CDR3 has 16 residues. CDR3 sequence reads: CASSDATGLAGYEQYF. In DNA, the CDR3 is TGTGCCAGCAGTGATGCGACGGGACTAGCGGGTTACGAGCAGTACTTC.

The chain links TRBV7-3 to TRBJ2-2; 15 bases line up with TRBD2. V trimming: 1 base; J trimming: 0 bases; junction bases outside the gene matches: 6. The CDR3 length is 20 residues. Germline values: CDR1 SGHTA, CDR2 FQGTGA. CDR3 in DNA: TGTGCCAGCAGCTTAATCCCCGGACTAGCGGGAGGGACGAACACCGGGGAGCTGTTTTTT. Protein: CASSLIPGLAGGTNTGELFF.

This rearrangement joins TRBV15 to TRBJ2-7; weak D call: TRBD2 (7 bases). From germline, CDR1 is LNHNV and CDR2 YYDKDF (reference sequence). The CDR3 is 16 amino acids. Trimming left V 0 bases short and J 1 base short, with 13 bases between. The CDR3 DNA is TGTGCCACCAGCAGAGATAGGGGGGGTTATTCCTACGAGCAGTACTTC. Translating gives CATSRDRGGYSYEQYF.

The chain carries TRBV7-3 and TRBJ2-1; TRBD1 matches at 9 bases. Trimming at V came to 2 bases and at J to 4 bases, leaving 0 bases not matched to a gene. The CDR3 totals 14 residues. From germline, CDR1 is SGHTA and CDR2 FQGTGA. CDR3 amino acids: CASSLGQGYNEQFF. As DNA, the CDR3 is TGTGCCAGCAGCTTAGGACAGGGGTACAATGAGCAGTTCTTC.

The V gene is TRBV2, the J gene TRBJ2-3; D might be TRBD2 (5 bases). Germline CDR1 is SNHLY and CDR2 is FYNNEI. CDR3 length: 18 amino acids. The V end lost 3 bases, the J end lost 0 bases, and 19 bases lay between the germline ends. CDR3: CASSDIQTRGPSTDTQYF. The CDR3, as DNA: TGTGCCAGCAGTGACATCCAAACCCGAGGGCCTAGCACAGATACGCAGTATTTT.

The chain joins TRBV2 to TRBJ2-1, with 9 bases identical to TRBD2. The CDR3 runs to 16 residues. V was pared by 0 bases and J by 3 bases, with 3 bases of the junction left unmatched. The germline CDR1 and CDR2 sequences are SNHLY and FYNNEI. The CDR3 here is CASSEALLAGYNEQFF. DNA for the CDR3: TGTGCCAGCAGTGAAGCCCTACTAGCGGGCTACAATGAGCAGTTCTTC.

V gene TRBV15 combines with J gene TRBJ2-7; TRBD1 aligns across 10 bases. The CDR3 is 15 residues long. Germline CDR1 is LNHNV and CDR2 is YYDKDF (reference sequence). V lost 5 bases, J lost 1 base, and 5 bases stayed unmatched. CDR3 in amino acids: CATSSRDRGSYEQYF. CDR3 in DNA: TGTGCCACCAGCTCCCGGGACAGGGGTTCCTACGAGCAGTACTTC.

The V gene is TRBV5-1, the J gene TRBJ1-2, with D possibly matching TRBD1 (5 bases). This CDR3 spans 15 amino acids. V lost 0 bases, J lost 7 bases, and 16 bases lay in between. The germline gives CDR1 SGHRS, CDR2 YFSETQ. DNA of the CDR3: TGCGCCAGCAGCTTGGACCCAGGGTCCTTAGGTGGCTACACCTTC. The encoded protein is CASSLDPGSLGGYTF.